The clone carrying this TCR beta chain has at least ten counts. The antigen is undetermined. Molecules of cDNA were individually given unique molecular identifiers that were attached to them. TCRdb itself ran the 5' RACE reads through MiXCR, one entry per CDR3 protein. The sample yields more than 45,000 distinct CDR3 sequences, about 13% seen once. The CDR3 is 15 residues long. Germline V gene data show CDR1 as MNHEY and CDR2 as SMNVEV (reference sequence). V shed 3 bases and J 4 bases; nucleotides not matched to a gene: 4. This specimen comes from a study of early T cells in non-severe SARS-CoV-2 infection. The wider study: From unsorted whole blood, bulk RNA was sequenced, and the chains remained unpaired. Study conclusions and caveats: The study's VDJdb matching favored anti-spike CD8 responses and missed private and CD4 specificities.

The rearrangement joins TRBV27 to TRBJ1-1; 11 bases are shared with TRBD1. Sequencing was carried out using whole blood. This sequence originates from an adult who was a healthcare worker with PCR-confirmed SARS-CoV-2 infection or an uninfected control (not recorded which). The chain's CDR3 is CASSFVGTGGTEAFF. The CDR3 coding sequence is TGTGCCAGCAGTTTCGTTGGGACAGGGGGCACTGAAGCTTTCTTT.